Shown below are 2 T cell receptor beta chains from a single sample sequenced in a study of blood T cell repertoires in COVID-19. Clones were sequenced by immunoSEQ multiplex PCR, and TCRdb holds only the in-frame ones, with some missing. Found here are approximately 300,000 clones, about 92% of them singletons; the top ten hold around 2.7%. The specimen sequenced was PBMCs or T cells enriched from blood (not recorded which). These receptors were taken from a man between 60 and 75 years old who had recovered from COVID-19.

The rearrangement joins TRBV19 to TRBJ1-1; D is possibly TRBD1 (6 bases). CDR1 and CDR2 from the germline V gene are LNHDA and SQIVND (reference sequence). The V and J ends lost 2 bases and 1 base respectively, with 14 bases between them. CDR3 length: 16 residues. The CDR3 nucleotides read TGTGCCAGTAGTATATTCTCGGGGGGGCCGAACACTGAAGCTTTCTTT. This encodes CASSIFSGGPNTEAFF.

The table lists this clone with a count of one. J is TRBJ2-3 and V is TRBV4-1; TRBD2 might be the D (6 bases). CDR1 and CDR2 (germline): MGHRA, YSYEKL. The CDR3 consists of 15 residues. V was trimmed by 2 bases and J by 5 bases, leaving 14 bases between them. The CDR3, as DNA: TGCGCCAGCAGCCAAACCTCGACTAGGGTAGATACGCAGTATTTT. Translation gives CASSQTSTRVDTQYF.